Presented here are 21 T cell receptor beta chains from one specimen sequenced in a study of blood T cell repertoires in COVID-19. TCRdb's copy holds only in-frame clones and misses some; the assay was immunoSEQ multiplex PCR. The sample consists of roughly 55,000 clones, 85% to 90% of them appearing once. Sample: peripheral blood. The receptor set was obtained from a man aged 70 or older with active COVID-19.

The chain links TRBV29-1 to TRBJ2-1; no clear D. The CDR3 is 12 amino acids. Germline-derived CDR1 and CDR2 are SQVTM and ANQGSEA. Trimming took 6 bases from V and 8 from J, leaving 14 bases between them. The CDR3 protein is CSVAPTVYEQFF. The CDR3 bases are TGCAGCGTCGCCCCTACTGTCTATGAGCAGTTCTTC.

The V call is TRBV28, the J call TRBJ1-2; 9 positions agree with TRBD1. CDR3 size: 17 residues. CDR1 and CDR2 from the germline V gene are MDHEN and SYDVKM. V shed 5 bases, J shed 4 bases, and the junction held 14 bases outside the gene matches. The CDR3 DNA reads TGTGCCAGCAGTCGAACAGGGGGCAGGATAAGATTCTATGGCTACACCTTC. Its protein product is CASSRTGGRIRFYGYTF.

V is TRBV7-9 and J is TRBJ2-7; 8 positions match TRBD1. The germline V gene has CDR1 SEHNR and CDR2 FQNEAQ (reference sequence). CDR3 length: 13 residues. The trim removed 3 bases at V and 3 bases at J, leaving 1 base unmatched. The CDR3 nucleotides are TGTGCCAGCAGCTTCGGACAGGGCTACGAGCAGTACTTC. It translates to CASSFGQGYEQYF. The variable domain in full, completed from reference TRBV7-9 and TRBJ2-7, reads DTGVSQNPRHKITKRGQNVTFRCDPISEHNRLYWYRQTLGQGPEFLTYFQNEAQLEKSRLLSDRFSAERPKGSFSTLEIQRTEQGDSAMYLCASSFGQGYEQYFGPGTRLTVT.

This chain joins TRBV6-2 or TRBV6-3 and TRBJ2-5; D unresolved. The germline CDR1 and CDR2 sequences are MNHEY and SVGEGT. V lost 4 bases to trimming and J lost 4 bases, with 25 bases between them. The CDR3 covers 18 residues. The CDR3 reads CASSLVPGWRLSGETQYF. Written as DNA, the CDR3 is TGTGCCAGCAGTTTAGTACCCGGATGGAGACTGTCGGGAGAGACCCAGTACTTC.

The chain has TRBV5-1 and TRBJ1-1; 8 bases map to TRBD1. This CDR3 comprises 15 residues. V lost 1 base to trimming and J lost 0 bases; unmatched junction nucleotides: 2. Germline V gives CDR1 SGHRS, CDR2 YFSETQ. The CDR3 DNA reads TGCGCCAGCAGCTTGACAGGGGGGATGAACACTGAAGCTTTCTTT. This gives the protein CASSLTGGMNTEAFF.

The chain uses TRBV18 and TRBJ1-2; TRBD1 matches at 9 bases. The CDR3 totals 15 residues. J lost 4 bases, V lost 0 bases, and 3 bases had no gene match. In germline, CDR1 is KGHSH, CDR2 LQKENI. CDR3 residues: CASSPPGTGLYGYTF. The CDR3 DNA reads TGTGCCAGCTCACCACCGGGGACAGGGCTCTATGGCTACACCTTC.

The chain links TRBV7-3 to TRBJ2-3, with a possible D match to TRBD2 (7 bases). Germline CDR1 reads SGHTA; CDR2 reads FQGTGA. The germline V and J ends were trimmed by 4 bases and 2 bases, with 22 bases remaining between them. This CDR3 is built from 18 residues. This CDR3 reads CASSSPLGGPATTDTQYF. Written as DNA, the CDR3 is TGTGCCAGCAGCTCCCCCCTCGGGGGGCCAGCCACCACAGATACGCAGTATTTT.

The chain carries TRBV2 and TRBJ1-2; D may be TRBD1 (5 bases). The V and J ends lost 7 bases and 8 bases respectively, with 14 bases between them. The germline V gene encodes CDR1 SNHLY and CDR2 FYNNEI. The CDR3 has 12 amino acids. The CDR3 DNA is TGTGCCAGCACCCCGGGACTGGGGGGCTACACCTTC. Amino acids: CASTPGLGGYTF.

The V and J genes are TRBV12-5 and TRBJ2-5; TRBD2 aligns across 7 bases. Losses at the gene ends were 4 bases for V and 4 bases for J; bases not matched to a gene: 3. CDR1 is LGHNT and CDR2 is FRNRAP in the germline V gene. The CDR3 is made up of 13 amino acids. This CDR3 is CASGSSGGETQYF. CDR3 nucleotides: TGTGCTAGTGGTTCCTCGGGGGGAGAGACCCAGTACTTC.

The chain recombines TRBV6-5 with TRBJ2-7; possibly TRBD2 for D (5 bases). Germline V lookup: CDR1 MNHEY, CDR2 SVGAGI. V lost 7 bases and J 1 base, leaving 8 bases between the germline ends. CDR3 length: 12 residues. The CDR3: CASTGSSYEQYF. DNA of the CDR3: TGTGCCAGCACGGGGAGTTCCTACGAGCAGTACTTC.

The gene calls are TRBV7-2 and TRBJ2-3; 12 nucleotides match TRBD2. Germline values: CDR1 SGHTA, CDR2 FQGNSA. The CDR3 length is 15 residues. Losses at the gene ends were 5 bases for V and 5 bases for J; bases not matched to a gene: 5. The CDR3 sequence: CASSLTSGGKDTQYF. CDR3 DNA sequence: TGTGCCAGCAGCCTGACTAGCGGGGGAAAAGATACGCAGTATTTT.

V and J are TRBV2 and TRBJ2-7; D is perhaps TRBD1 (6 bases). Trimming left V 4 bases short and J 4 bases short, with 8 bases between. CDR1 and CDR2 (germline): SNHLY, FYNNEI. The CDR3 length is 12 residues. CDR3 loop: CASSGDMYEQYF. CDR3 nucleotides: TGTGCCAGCAGTGGGGACATGTACGAGCAGTACTTC.

The chain employs TRBV19 and TRBJ2-5; the match to TRBD2 covers 8 bases. The J segment lost 5 bases and the V segment lost 5 bases, leaving 7 bases of the junction unmatched. CDR3 length: 14 residues. Germline CDR1 and CDR2: LNHDA and SQIVND (reference sequence). The CDR3 DNA reads TGTGCCAGTAGTCCGGGACTAGGCGGGGAGACCCAGTACTTC. Residues: CASSPGLGGETQYF.

The chain has TRBV12-3 or TRBV12-4 and TRBJ2-1; weak D call: TRBD2 (6 bases). The CDR3 sequence is 12 residues long. V was cut by 6 bases and J by 10 bases, with 13 bases left in between. The CDR3 bases are TGTGCCAGCAGCCGCGGGGTAGGAGAGCAGTTCTTC. This translates into CASSRGVGEQFF.

The V and J genes are TRBV18 and TRBJ1-2; D is perhaps TRBD1 (6 bases). V shed 6 bases and J shed 4 bases, with 12 bases lying between them. CDR1 and CDR2 (germline): KGHSH, LQKENI. This CDR3 region has 13 residues. The CDR3 bases are TGTGCCAGCTCCTCAGGACAGCTCTATGGCTACACCTTC. Translation gives CASSSGQLYGYTF.

The V and J genes are TRBV9 and TRBJ2-2, with 7 bases aligning to TRBD2. Germline V lookup: CDR1 SGDLS, CDR2 YYNGEE. This CDR3 is built from 16 residues. With V trimmed by 3 bases and J by 2 bases, 7 bases remained unmatched. Written as DNA, the CDR3 is TGTGCCAGCAGCGACGGGACTATGTTTAACACCGGGGAGCTGTTTTTT. Translation: CASSDGTMFNTGELFF.

In regard to this clone: No DNA is shown, since the ends of the CDR3 on it are uncertain; the CDR3 is the one TCRdb lists. J is TRBJ2-1 and V is TRBV6-2 or TRBV6-3; whether TRBD2, the table's D call, matches the DNA was not checked. Germline V gene sequence: CDR1 MNHEY, CDR2 SVGEGT. Termini included, the CDR3 measures 15 amino acids. Here the CDR3 reads CASSSSGGPYNEQFF.

V is TRBV25-1 and J is TRBJ1-1; 7 nucleotides align to TRBD1. CDR1 MGHDK and CDR2 SYGVNS come from the germline V gene. J was trimmed by 1 base and V by 2 bases; bases with no gene match: 10. The CDR3 has 17 residues. The chain's CDR3 is CASSEVRGTSRNTEAFF. As DNA, the CDR3 is TGTGCCAGCAGTGAAGTCAGGGGGACTAGTAGGAACACTGAAGCTTTCTTT.

This chain joins TRBV7-2 and TRBJ2-3; 15 bases are a match to TRBD2. The CDR3 spans 18 residues. In germline, CDR1 is SGHTA, CDR2 FQGNSA. V shed 5 bases, J shed 6 bases, and the junction held 12 bases outside the gene matches. The CDR3 loop is CASSPYRTSGGAEDTQYF. DNA for the CDR3: TGTGCCAGCAGCCCGTACCGGACTAGCGGGGGGGCCGAGGATACGCAGTATTTT.

The chain links TRBV4-1 to TRBJ1-2; tentative D call: TRBD1 (5 bases). V lost 0 bases, J lost 5 bases, and 19 bases lay in between. Germline V gene data show CDR1 as MGHRA and CDR2 as YSYEKL. The length of the CDR3 is 17 residues. The CDR3 sequence is CASSQEEQGPMRYGYTF. The CDR3 DNA follows: TGCGCCAGCAGCCAAGAGGAGCAGGGCCCAATGCGGTATGGCTACACCTTC.

V is TRBV9 and J is TRBJ1-4; 7 bases align to TRBD1. In germline, CDR1 is SGDLS, CDR2 YYNGEE. This CDR3 is 16 amino acids long. With 0 bases clipped from V and 5 bases from J, the junction kept 7 bases outside the gene matches. The CDR3 region is CASSVAWGQPNEKLFF. CDR3 in DNA: TGTGCCAGCAGCGTAGCTTGGGGACAGCCGAATGAAAAACTGTTTTTT. The full variable domain, completed using reference TRBV9 and TRBJ1-4, is DSGVTQTPKHLITATGQRVTLRCSPRSGDLSVYWYQQSLDQGLQFLIQYYNGEERAKGNILERFSAQQFPDLHSELNLSSLELGDSALYFCASSVAWGQPNEKLFFGSGTQLSVL.